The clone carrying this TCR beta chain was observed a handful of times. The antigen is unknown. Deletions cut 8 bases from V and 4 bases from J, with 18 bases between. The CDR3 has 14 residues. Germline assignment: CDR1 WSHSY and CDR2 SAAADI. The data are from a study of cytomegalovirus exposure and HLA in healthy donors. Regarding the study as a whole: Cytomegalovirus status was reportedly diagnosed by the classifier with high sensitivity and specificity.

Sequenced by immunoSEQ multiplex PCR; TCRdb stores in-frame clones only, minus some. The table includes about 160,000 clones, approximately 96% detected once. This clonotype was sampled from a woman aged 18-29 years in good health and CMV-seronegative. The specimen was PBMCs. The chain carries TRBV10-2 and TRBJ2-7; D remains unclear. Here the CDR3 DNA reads TGCGCCAGCCTTGGCCCTGGCCCCTTTTACGAGCAGTACTTC. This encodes CASLGPGPFYEQYF.